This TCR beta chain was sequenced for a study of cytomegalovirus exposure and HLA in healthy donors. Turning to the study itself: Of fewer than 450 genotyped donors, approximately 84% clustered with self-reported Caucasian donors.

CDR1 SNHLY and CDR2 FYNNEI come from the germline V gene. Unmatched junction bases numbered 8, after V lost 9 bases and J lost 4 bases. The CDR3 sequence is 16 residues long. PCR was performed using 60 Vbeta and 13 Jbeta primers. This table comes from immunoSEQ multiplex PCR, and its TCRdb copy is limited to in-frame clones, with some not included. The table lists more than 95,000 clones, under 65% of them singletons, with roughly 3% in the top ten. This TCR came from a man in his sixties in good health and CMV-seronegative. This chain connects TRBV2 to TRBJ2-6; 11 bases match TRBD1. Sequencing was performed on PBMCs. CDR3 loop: CARSGQGGAGANVLTF. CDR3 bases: TGTGCCAGATCGGGACAGGGGGGGGCCGGGGCCAACGTCCTGACTTTC.